A selection of T cell receptor beta chains follows, all from one sample in a study of blood T cell repertoires in COVID-19. Only in-frame clones appear in the TCRdb table, and some are missing; sequencing was by immunoSEQ multiplex PCR. The table has about 230,000 clones, more than 80% seen once. Source material: peripheral blood. The receptors were sampled from a man younger than 40 with COVID-19, enrolled during active disease. Both conserved end residues are part of each CDR3. The D gene is left open where the match is weak.

D | J | V | length | CDR3
. | TRBJ2-2 | TRBV14 | 15 | CASSQDRWAEWKLFF
TRBD2 | TRBJ2-3 | TRBV7-2 | 16 | CASTDLRGGVSDTQYF
. | TRBJ2-2 | TRBV19 | 13 | CASRKYSPGELFF
. | TRBJ2-3 | TRBV27 | 13 | CASSLRSADTQYF
. | TRBJ1-5 | TRBV6-2/TRBV6-3 | 16 | CASSHKTVAYNQPQHF
TRBD1 | TRBJ2-7 | TRBV6-4 | 14 | CASRGQPSSYEQYF
TRBD1 | TRBJ1-1 | TRBV11-3 | 13 | CASSTGQGLEAFF
. | TRBJ1-4 | TRBV7-6 | 15 | CASSLNPSGFEKLFF
TRBD2 | TRBJ2-1 | TRBV27 | 17 | CASSSLQLAGDLNEQFF
. | TRBJ1-2 | TRBV28 | 13 | CASRGTTMVGYTF
. | TRBJ2-1 | TRBV2 | 13 | CASTMGTSREQFF
. | TRBJ1-1 | TRBV29-1 | 10 | CSVVSTEAFF
. | TRBJ2-7 | TRBV5-5 | 16 | CASSLGRSWSSYEQYF
TRBD1 | TRBJ2-2 | TRBV7-6 | 14 | CASSRQGGTGELFF
. | TRBJ1-2 | TRBV6-6 | 13 | CASSYATSSGYTF
TRBD2 | TRBJ2-2 | TRBV29-1 | 18 | CSVQGSSGRAGPRLELFF
. | TRBJ1-3 | TRBV29-1 | 14 | CSVVQGFRGNTIYF
. | TRBJ2-5 | TRBV9 | 13 | CASSVQGRETQYF
TRBD2 | TRBJ2-1 | TRBV16 | 17 | CASSQPLLAGGHNEQFF
TRBD1 | TRBJ2-2 | TRBV12-5 | 17 | CASGLHRGTGTTGELFF
. | TRBJ1-3 | TRBV5-6 | 15 | CASSFSRFSGNTIYF
TRBD1 | TRBJ1-3 | TRBV7-2 | 18 | CASSLMRGGTGPGNTIYF
TRBD2 | TRBJ2-1 | TRBV5-6 | 15 | CASSKGTSGHNEQFF
. | TRBJ1-2 | TRBV18 | 13 | CASSPPNNYGYTF
TRBD1 | TRBJ1-5 | TRBV28 | 15 | CASRGGTGSNQPQHF
. | TRBJ1-3 | TRBV5-5 | 15 | CASSLAISSGNTIYF
TRBD2 | TRBJ2-1 | TRBV2 | 17 | CASSGPLLAGGPHEQFF
TRBD1 | TRBJ2-3 | TRBV28 | 15 | CASSSGQASTDTQYF
TRBD1 | TRBJ1-1 | TRBV19 | 15 | CASSPGTGSGTEAFF
. | TRBJ1-4 | TRBV11-2 | 16 | CASSLAWGRRNEKLFF